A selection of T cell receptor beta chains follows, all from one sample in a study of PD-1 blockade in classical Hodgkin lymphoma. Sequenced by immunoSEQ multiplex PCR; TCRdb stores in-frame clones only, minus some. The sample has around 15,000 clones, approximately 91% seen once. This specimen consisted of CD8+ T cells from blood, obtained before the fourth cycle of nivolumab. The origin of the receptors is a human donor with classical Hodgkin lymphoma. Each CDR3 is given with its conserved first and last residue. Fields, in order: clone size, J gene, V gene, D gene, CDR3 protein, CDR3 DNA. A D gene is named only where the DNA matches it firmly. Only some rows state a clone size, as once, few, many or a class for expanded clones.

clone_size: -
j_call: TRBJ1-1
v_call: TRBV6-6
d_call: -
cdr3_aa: CASSSPSRRPEAFF
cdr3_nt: TGTGCCAGCAGTTCCCCTTCGAGACGTCCTGAAGCTTTCTTT

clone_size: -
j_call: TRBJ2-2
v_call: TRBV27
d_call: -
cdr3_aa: CASSILAGAGTGELFF
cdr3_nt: -

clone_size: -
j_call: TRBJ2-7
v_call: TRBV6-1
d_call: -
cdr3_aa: CASSAGVTYEQYF
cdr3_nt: TGTGCCAGCAGTGCCGGGGTAACCTACGAGCAGTACTTC

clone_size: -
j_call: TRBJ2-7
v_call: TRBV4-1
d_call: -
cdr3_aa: CASSQGDAYEQYF
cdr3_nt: TGCGCCAGCAGCCAAGGAGACGCCTACGAGCAGTACTTC

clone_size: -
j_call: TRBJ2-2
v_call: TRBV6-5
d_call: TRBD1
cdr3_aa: CASREGQGPGELFF
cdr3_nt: TGTGCCAGCAGAGAGGGACAGGGGCCCGGGGAGCTGTTTTTT

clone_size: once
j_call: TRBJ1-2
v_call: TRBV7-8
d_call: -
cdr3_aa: CASSDRTYGYTF
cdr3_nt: TGTGCCAGCAGTGACAGAACTTATGGCTACACCTTC

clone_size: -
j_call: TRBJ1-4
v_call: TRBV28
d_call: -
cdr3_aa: CASSSTAGEVGEKLFF
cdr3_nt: TGTGCCAGCAGTTCGACGGCAGGGGAGGTAGGGGAAAAACTGTTTTTT

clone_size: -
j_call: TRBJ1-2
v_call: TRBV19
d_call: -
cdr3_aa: CASSIDGMQVNYGYTF
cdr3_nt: TGTGCCAGTAGTATAGATGGAATGCAGGTGAACTATGGCTACACCTTC

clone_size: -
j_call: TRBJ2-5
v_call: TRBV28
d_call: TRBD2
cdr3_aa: CASSFSLAGAETQYF
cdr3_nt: TGTGCCAGCAGTTTCAGCCTAGCGGGGGCTGAGACCCAGTACTTC

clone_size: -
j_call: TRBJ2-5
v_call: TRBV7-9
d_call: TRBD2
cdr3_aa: CASSYWTSQETQYF
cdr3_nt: TGTGCCAGCAGCTACTGGACTAGCCAAGAGACCCAGTACTTC

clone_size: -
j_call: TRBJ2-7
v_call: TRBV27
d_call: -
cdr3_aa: CASHPLRDGSEQYF
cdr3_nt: TGTGCCAGTCACCCACTGCGGGACGGTTCGGAGCAGTACTTC

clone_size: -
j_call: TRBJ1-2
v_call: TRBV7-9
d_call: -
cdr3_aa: CASSLTDSNYGYTF
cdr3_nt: TGTGCCAGCAGCTTAACAGATTCTAACTATGGCTACACCTTC

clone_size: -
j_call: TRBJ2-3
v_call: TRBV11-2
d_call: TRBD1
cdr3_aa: CASSFGQGRDTQYF
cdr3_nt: TGTGCCAGCAGCTTCGGACAGGGGAGGGATACGCAGTATTTT

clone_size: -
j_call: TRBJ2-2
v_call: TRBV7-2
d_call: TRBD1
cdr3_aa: CASSSRLGGHGELFF
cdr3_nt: TGTGCCAGCAGCTCCAGGCTAGGGGGCCACGGGGAGCTGTTTTTT

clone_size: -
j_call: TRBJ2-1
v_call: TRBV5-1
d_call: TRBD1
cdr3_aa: CASSLHPGTEYNEQFF
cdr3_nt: TGCGCCAGCAGCTTACACCCCGGGACAGAGTACAATGAGCAGTTCTTC

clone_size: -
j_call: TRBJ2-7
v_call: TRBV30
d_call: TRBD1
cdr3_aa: CAWSVGQTYEQYF
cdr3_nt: TGTGCCTGGAGTGTGGGACAGACATACGAGCAGTACTTC

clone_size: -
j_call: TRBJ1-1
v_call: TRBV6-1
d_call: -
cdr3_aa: CASSESRISDWAEAFF
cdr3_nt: TGTGCCAGCAGTGAATCCCGAATTTCCGATTGGGCTGAAGCTTTCTTT

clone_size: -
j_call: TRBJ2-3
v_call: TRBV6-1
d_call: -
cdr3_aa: CASSEAWRIADTQYF
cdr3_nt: TGTGCCAGCAGTGAAGCATGGAGAATCGCAGATACGCAGTATTTT

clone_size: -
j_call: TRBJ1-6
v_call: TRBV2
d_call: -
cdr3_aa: CATVTGPSYNSPLHF
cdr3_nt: TGTGCCACGGTTACGGGTCCCTCCTATAATTCACCCCTCCACTTT

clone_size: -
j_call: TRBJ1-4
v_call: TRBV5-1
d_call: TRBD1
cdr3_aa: CASSQSGGAGEKLFF
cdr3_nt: TGCGCCAGCAGTCAGTCAGGGGGGGCAGGTGAAAAACTGTTTTTT

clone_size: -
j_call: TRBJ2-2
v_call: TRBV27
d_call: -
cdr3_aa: CASRYYRESTGELFF
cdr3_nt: TGTGCCAGTCGATACTACAGGGAGTCCACCGGGGAGCTGTTTTTT

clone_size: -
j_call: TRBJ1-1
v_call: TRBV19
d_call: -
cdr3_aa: CASMGGPEAFF
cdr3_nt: TGTGCCAGTATGGGGGGCCCTGAAGCTTTCTTT